This paragraph reports one TCR beta chain. Its target antigen remains unknown. Base qualities are not recorded, but no much larger clone differs from it by a single base. The CDR1 and CDR2 encoded by the germline V gene (reference sequence) are SGHNT and YYREEE. V lost 4 bases and J lost 2 bases, and the count of bases not matched to a germline gene is 6. From cysteine to phenylalanine, the CDR3 is 17 amino acids long. Left in the record is the CDR3 DNA by itself, 51 bases read in frame from the first base. These data come from a study of control samples from healthy donors and cancer patients (TCRdb year 2020). The library was prepared using the immunoSEQ multiplex PCR assay. Entries here come from immuneACCESS through TCRdb and include only in-frame sequences with V and J called. Some clones fail to appear in such tables; in the studies checked, an unresolved V gene covers under half of the shortfall, and the cause of the remainder is unknown. The sample table contains over 10,000 clones; only one count was recorded for 85% to 95% of them. The ten largest clones represent approximately 15% of the sample.

The rearrangement joined TRBV5-4 to TRBJ2-6, and 10 bases in between align with TRBD1. The specimen sequenced was PBMCs. The clonotype was recovered from a man aged 80 or over with lung cancer. The DNA sequence is as follows: TGTGCCAGCAGCCAGGGACAGGGGATGACTGGGGCCAACGTCCTGACTTTC. The translation is CASSQGQGMTGANVLTF.